The rows below give T cell receptor beta chains drawn from one sample of a study of CD8+CD57+ T cells in acquired aplastic anemia. TCRdb reprocessed the reads with MiXCR, giving one entry per CDR3 protein. The sample includes 60,000 or so distinct CDR3 sequences, less than 65% seen only once; the top ten take over 2%. The sequencing sample was made of sorted CD4+, CD8+, or CD8+CD57+ T cells (not recorded which) from PBMCs. These receptor sequences come from a human donor in good health, serving as a control. Each CDR3 is given with its conserved first and last residue. Each record gives: clone size, J gene, V gene, D gene, CDR3 DNA, CDR3 protein. The D gene is left open where the match is weak. A row's size may be missing; if present it is once, few, many or a size class.

size: .
J: TRBJ1-5
V: TRBV7-9
D: .
DNA: TGTGCCAGTAGTCAGACAGGTACTCAGCCCCAGCATTTT
CDR3: CASSQTGTQPQHF

size: .
J: TRBJ2-7
V: TRBV6-1
D: .
DNA: TGTGCCAGCAGCCAAGTCCTGACGGGGTACGAGCAGTACTTC
CDR3: CASSQVLTGYEQYF

size: many
J: TRBJ1-2
V: TRBV11-2
D: .
DNA: TGTGCCAGCAGCTTAGATCCTAATGGCAGGTTGGGCTATGGCTACACCTTC
CDR3: CASSLDPNGRLGYGYTF

size: medium-sized
J: TRBJ1-5
V: TRBV10-3
D: TRBD1
DNA: TGTGCCATCAGGTCGGGACAGGGGGCAATTTCGGGGGATCAGCCCCAGCATTTT
CDR3: CAIRSGQGAISGDQPQHF

size: many
J: TRBJ2-2
V: TRBV6-1
D: TRBD2
DNA: TGTGCCAGCAGCCAGACTAGCGGGAGAAGTCGGGTCACCGGGGAGCTGTTTTTT
CDR3: CASSQTSGRSRVTGELFF

size: .
J: TRBJ1-3
V: TRBV2
D: .
DNA: TGTGCCAGCAATGTAAGACAGGCCCTGGGTAGCTACACCATATATTTT
CDR3: CASNVRQALGSYTIYF

size: .
J: TRBJ1-1
V: TRBV7-9
D: TRBD1
DNA: TGTGCCAGCAGCGCAGGACAGGGGATGAACACTGAAGCTTTCTTT
CDR3: CASSAGQGMNTEAFF

size: medium-sized
J: TRBJ2-1
V: TRBV29-1
D: .
DNA: TGCAGCGTCAGAGTTGGTGAGCAGTTCTTC
CDR3: CSVRVGEQFF

size: .
J: TRBJ2-1
V: TRBV29-1
D: TRBD1
DNA: TGCAGCGGGACCCGGGACAGGGTCTCCAATGAGCAGTTCTTC
CDR3: CSGTRDRVSNEQFF

size: .
J: TRBJ1-5
V: TRBV15
D: .
DNA: TGTGCCACCAGCAGAGATCGATGGCAGCCCCAGCATTTT
CDR3: CATSRDRWQPQHF

size: .
J: TRBJ1-5
V: TRBV9
D: .
DNA: TGTGCCAGCAGCGTAGGAGGGATCAATCAGCCCCAGCATTTT
CDR3: CASSVGGINQPQHF

size: many
J: TRBJ2-1
V: TRBV7-9
D: TRBD2
DNA: TGTGCCAGCAGCTTGCACGAAGCGGGAGGGCCCGTCTTC
CDR3: CASSLHEAGGPVF

size: once
J: TRBJ1-1
V: TRBV5-1
D: .
DNA: TGCGCCAGCAGCTGGGACACCATGAACACTGAAGCTTTCTTT
CDR3: CASSWDTMNTEAFF

size: .
J: TRBJ1-1
V: TRBV29-1
D: .
DNA: TGCAGCGTTGGGGCTGGGGACACTGAAGCTTTCTTT
CDR3: CSVGAGDTEAFF

size: many
J: TRBJ2-7
V: TRBV29-1
D: .
DNA: TGCAGCGTCCGACGGGGGCTGGGCTGCGAGCAGTACTTC
CDR3: CSVRRGLGCEQYF

size: .
J: TRBJ2-7
V: TRBV10-2
D: .
DNA: TGCGCCAGCGCTTCGGGATACGAGCAGTACTTC
CDR3: CASASGYEQYF

size: many
J: TRBJ1-2
V: TRBV14
D: .
DNA: TGTGCCAGCAGCCAAGAGACTTTGGCGTATGGCTACACCTTC
CDR3: CASSQETLAYGYTF

size: .
J: TRBJ2-1
V: TRBV20-1
D: TRBD1
DNA: TGCAGTGCTAACAGGGGCAATGAGCAGTTCTTC
CDR3: CSANRGNEQFF

size: .
J: TRBJ1-3
V: TRBV19
D: TRBD1
DNA: TGTGCCAGTAGAAAGGGGAAACAGGGGGCAGGAAACACCATATATTTT
CDR3: CASRKGKQGAGNTIYF

size: many
J: TRBJ2-7
V: TRBV28
D: TRBD2
DNA: TGTGCCAGCAGTTTTAGGCTAGCGGGCCTTACCTACGAGCAGTACTTC
CDR3: CASSFRLAGLTYEQYF

size: .
J: TRBJ1-2
V: TRBV29-1
D: .
DNA: TGCAGCGTTGGTGAAGGAGGCTACACCTTC
CDR3: CSVGEGGYTF

size: .
J: TRBJ1-4
V: TRBV25-1
D: .
DNA: TGTGCCAGCAGTGCGCGGGGGGGAAACGAAAAACTGTTTTTT
CDR3: CASSARGGNEKLFF

size: many
J: TRBJ2-7
V: TRBV6-1
D: TRBD2
DNA: TGTGCCAGCAGCCCCCGGACTAGCGGGATCCTAGGCGAGCAGTACTTC
CDR3: CASSPRTSGILGEQYF

size: medium-sized
J: TRBJ2-7
V: TRBV2
D: .
DNA: TGTGCCAGCGCCAAGAGGGCCACGTACGAGCAGTACTTC
CDR3: CASAKRATYEQYF

size: .
J: TRBJ2-7
V: TRBV7-3
D: .
DNA: TGCGCCAGCTCTAGCGTGGGCACCTACGAGCAGTACTTC
CDR3: CASSSVGTYEQYF

size: .
J: TRBJ2-1
V: TRBV7-8
D: .
DNA: TGTGCCAGCAGCTTACGGGCCGCGTTCTTC
CDR3: CASSLRAAFF

size: many
J: TRBJ2-5
V: TRBV7-9
D: .
DNA: TGTGCCAGCAGCTTCGTCCGGGACCAAGAGACCCAGTACTTC
CDR3: CASSFVRDQETQYF

size: .
J: TRBJ2-5
V: TRBV9
D: .
DNA: TGTGCCAGCAGTAGCGGCGGAGAGACCCAGTACTTC
CDR3: CASSSGGETQYF

size: .
J: TRBJ2-7
V: TRBV19
D: .
DNA: TGTGCCAGTAGTATAAAGGGATCCAGATCCTACGAGCAGTACTTC
CDR3: CASSIKGSRSYEQYF

size: medium-sized
J: TRBJ2-3
V: TRBV24-1
D: .
DNA: TGTGCCACCAGTGTTGCGACCACAGATACGCAGTATTTT
CDR3: CATSVATTDTQYF

size: medium-sized
J: TRBJ2-7
V: TRBV7-8
D: TRBD2
DNA: TGTGCCAGCAGCTTAGACCGGGGGGGTACCTACGAGCAGTACTTC
CDR3: CASSLDRGGTYEQYF

size: .
J: TRBJ2-7
V: TRBV7-3
D: .
DNA: TGTGCCAGCAGCTCACCCTCCCAAGTCTACGAGCAGTACTTC
CDR3: CASSSPSQVYEQYF

size: many
J: TRBJ2-2
V: TRBV3-1
D: .
DNA: TGTGCCAGCAGCGAAGCACGGGTTGGGGAGCTGTTTTTT
CDR3: CASSEARVGELFF

size: many
J: TRBJ2-3
V: TRBV19
D: .
DNA: TGTGCCAGTAGTAACCCGACCGGGGCAGCAGATACGCAGTATTTT
CDR3: CASSNPTGAADTQYF

size: .
J: TRBJ1-2
V: TRBV7-2
D: .
DNA: TGTGCCAGCAGCCCTTGGTACCCTAGCCGCGGCTACACCTTC
CDR3: CASSPWYPSRGYTF

size: many
J: TRBJ1-2
V: TRBV6-1
D: TRBD1
DNA: TGTGCCAGCAGGGGGGGGGACAGGGCCTCTGTGGGTGGCTACACCTTC
CDR3: CASRGGDRASVGGYTF

size: .
J: TRBJ1-2
V: TRBV29-1
D: .
DNA: TGCAGCGTTGTAGGGGAGGGTAACTATGGCTACACCTTC
CDR3: CSVVGEGNYGYTF

size: .
J: TRBJ2-1
V: TRBV4-2
D: .
DNA: TGTGCCAGCAGTGGGGCGTCGATGACAAACAATGGGCAGTTCTTC
CDR3: CASSGASMTNNGQFF

size: once
J: TRBJ2-5
V: TRBV15
D: TRBD2
DNA: TGTGCCACCAGCAGGGGGCTAGCGGGAGAAGAGACCCAGTACTTC
CDR3: CATSRGLAGEETQYF

size: .
J: TRBJ2-5
V: TRBV2
D: .
DNA: TGTGTCAGCAGTGGGGCCCTTGCGGCCCAGTACTTC
CDR3: CVSSGALAAQYF